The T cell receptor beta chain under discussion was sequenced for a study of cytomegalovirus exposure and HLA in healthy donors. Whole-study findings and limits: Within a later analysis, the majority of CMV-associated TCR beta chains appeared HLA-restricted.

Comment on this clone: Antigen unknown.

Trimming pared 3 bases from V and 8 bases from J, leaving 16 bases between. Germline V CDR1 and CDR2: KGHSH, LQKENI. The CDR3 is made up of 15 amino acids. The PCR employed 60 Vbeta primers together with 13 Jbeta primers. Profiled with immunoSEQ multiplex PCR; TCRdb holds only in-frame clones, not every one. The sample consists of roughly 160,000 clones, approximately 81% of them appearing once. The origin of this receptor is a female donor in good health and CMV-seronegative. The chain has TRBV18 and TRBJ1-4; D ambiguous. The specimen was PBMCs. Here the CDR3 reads CASSPPPGSGEKLFF. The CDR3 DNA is TGTGCCAGCTCACCTCCGCCGGGAAGTGGGGAAAAACTGTTTTTT. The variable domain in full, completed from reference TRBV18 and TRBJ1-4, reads NAGVMQNPRHLVRRRGQEARLRCSPMKGHSHVYWYRQLPEEGLKFMVYLQKENIIDESGMPKERFSAEFPKEGPSILRIQQVVRGDSAAYFCASSPPPGSGEKLFFGSGTQLSVL.